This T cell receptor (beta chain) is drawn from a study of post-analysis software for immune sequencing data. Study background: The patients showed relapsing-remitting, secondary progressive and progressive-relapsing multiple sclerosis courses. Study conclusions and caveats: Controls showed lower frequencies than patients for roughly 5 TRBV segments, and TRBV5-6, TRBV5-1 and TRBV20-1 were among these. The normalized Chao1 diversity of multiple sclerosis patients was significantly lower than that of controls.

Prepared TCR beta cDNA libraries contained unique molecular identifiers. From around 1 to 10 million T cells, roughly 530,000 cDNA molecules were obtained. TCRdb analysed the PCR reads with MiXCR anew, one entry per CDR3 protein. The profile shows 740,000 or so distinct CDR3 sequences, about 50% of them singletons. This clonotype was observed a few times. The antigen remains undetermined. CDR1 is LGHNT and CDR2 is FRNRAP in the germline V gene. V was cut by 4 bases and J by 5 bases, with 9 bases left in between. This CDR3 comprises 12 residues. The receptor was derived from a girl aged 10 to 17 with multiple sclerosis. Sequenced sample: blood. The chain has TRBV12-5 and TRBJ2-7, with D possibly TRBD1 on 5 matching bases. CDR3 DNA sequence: TGTGCTAGTGGTTCCAGGGTCCACGAGCAGTACTTC. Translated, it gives CASGSRVHEQYF. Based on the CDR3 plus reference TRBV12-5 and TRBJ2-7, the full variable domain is DARVTQTPRHKVTEMGQEVTMRCQPILGHNTVFWYRQTMMQGLELLAYFRNRAPLDDSGMPKDRFSAEMPDATLATLKIQPSEPRDSAVYFCASGSRVHEQYFGPGTRLTVT.